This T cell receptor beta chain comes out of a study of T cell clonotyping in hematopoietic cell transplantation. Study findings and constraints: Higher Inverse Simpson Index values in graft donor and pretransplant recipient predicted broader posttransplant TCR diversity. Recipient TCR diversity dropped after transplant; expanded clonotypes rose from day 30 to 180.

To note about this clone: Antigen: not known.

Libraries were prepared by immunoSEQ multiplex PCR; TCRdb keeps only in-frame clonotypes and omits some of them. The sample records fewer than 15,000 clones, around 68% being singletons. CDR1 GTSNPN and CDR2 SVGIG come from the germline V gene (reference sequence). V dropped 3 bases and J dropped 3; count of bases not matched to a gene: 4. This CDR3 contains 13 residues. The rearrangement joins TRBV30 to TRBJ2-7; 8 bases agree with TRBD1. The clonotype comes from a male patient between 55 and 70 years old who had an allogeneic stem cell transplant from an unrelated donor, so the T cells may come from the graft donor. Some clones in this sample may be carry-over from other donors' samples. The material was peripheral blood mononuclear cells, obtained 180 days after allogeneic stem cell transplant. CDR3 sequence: CAWRTGVNYEQYF. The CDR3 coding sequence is TGTGCCTGGAGGACAGGGGTAAACTACGAGCAGTACTTC.